The clone carrying this T cell receptor (beta chain) was counted between two and nine times. Its target is unknown. This record comes from a study of early T cells in non-severe SARS-CoV-2 infection. Study as a whole: The input, bulk RNA from unsorted whole blood, was sequenced, and chains were unpaired. Whole-study results and caveats: Using VDJdb, the matching emphasized anti-spike CD8 responses while missing private and CD4 specificities.

This CDR3 has 15 residues. Trimming removed 7 bases from V and 0 bases from J, with 15 bases in between. Germline CDR1 and CDR2: SNHLY and FYNNEI. Individual cDNA molecules were tagged with unique molecular identifiers. TCRdb redid the calling of the 5' RACE reads with MiXCR, one entry per CDR3 protein. This table holds around 100,000 distinct CDR3 sequences, around a sixth found once. Input material: whole blood. The origin of this receptor is an adult who was a healthcare worker with PCR-confirmed SARS-CoV-2 infection or an uninfected control (not recorded which). V usage is TRBV2 and J usage is TRBJ1-1; D not resolved. CDR3 sequence reads: CASTLGQQMNTEAFF. The CDR3 DNA reads TGTGCCAGCACCCTAGGGCAACAGATGAACACTGAAGCTTTCTTT.